The 28 T cell receptor beta chains below were found in one sample sequenced in a study of neurological immune-mediated disorders. TCRdb re-derived calls from the 5' RACE reads in MiXCR, one entry per CDR3 protein. The data hold 55,000 to 70,000 distinct CDR3 sequences, with about 3% observed a single time. Source material: PBMCs. The receptor set was obtained from a woman between 45 and 60 years old with multiple sclerosis.

This clonotype has ten or more counts. The rearrangement links TRBV5-1 to TRBJ2-2; perhaps TRBD1 as D (6 bases). V was pared by 0 bases and J by 7 bases, with 19 bases between. In germline, CDR1 is SGHRS, CDR2 YFSETQ. This CDR3 spans 17 amino acids. The CDR3 protein is CASSLAGSLQGGGELFF. The CDR3 region has the DNA TGCGCCAGCAGCTTGGCGGGGTCGTTACAGGGCGGCGGGGAGCTGTTTTTT.

Many counts were recorded for this clonotype. The gene calls are TRBV7-9 and TRBJ2-1, with TRBD2 as a possible D gene (6 bases). This CDR3 spans 14 amino acids. Trimming cost V 3 bases and J 4 bases, with 10 bases left between them. Germline CDR1 is SEHNR and CDR2 is FQNEAQ (reference sequence). The CDR3 DNA reads as TGTGCCAGCAGCTTGGCGGGACCATACAATGAGCAGTTCTTC. Protein product: CASSLAGPYNEQFF.

This clonotype was detected ten times or more. The chain has TRBV20-1 and TRBJ1-2; no reliable D call. Trimming took off 4 bases at V and 8 bases at J, with 14 bases between the two ends. The CDR3 covers 12 residues. In germline, CDR1 is DFQATT, CDR2 SNEGSKA (reference sequence). CDR3 sequence (DNA): TGCAGTGCTAACCCCGGACCTCGGGGCTACACCTTC. It codes for CSANPGPRGYTF.

To note about this clonotype: Relative to the germline gene, one junction end is altered; a read error may explain this. V usage is TRBV20-1 and J usage is TRBJ2-1; 9 bases are shared with TRBD2. Germline CDR1 and CDR2: DFQATT and SNEGSKA (reference sequence). The CDR3 contains 15 residues. The CDR3 loop is CSAELAGRLYNAQFF. Here the CDR3 DNA reads TGCAGTGCTGAACTAGCGGGTCGGTTATACAATGCGCAGTTCTTC.

This clonotype was recorded many times. The chain combines TRBV5-6 with TRBJ2-2, with D uncertain. Trimming took off 3 bases at V and 5 bases at J, with 14 bases between the two ends. Germline V gene data show CDR1 as SGHDT and CDR2 as YYEEEE. The CDR3 contains 15 residues. The CDR3: CASSSRMGWTGELFF. CDR3 DNA sequence: TGTGCCAGCAGCTCCCGAATGGGGTGGACCGGGGAGCTGTTTTTT.

This clonotype was detected many times. The chain combines TRBV10-3 with TRBJ1-5; possibly TRBD1 for D (6 bases). V was trimmed by 10 bases and J by 4 bases, leaving 20 bases between them. The CDR3 contains 15 residues. The germline V gene has CDR1 ENHRY and CDR2 SYGVKD. CDR3: CATMSGGVENQPQHF. CDR3 coding DNA: TGTGCCACCATGAGCGGGGGCGTTGAGAATCAGCCCCAGCATTTT.

Of note for this clonotype: This clone may be a read error of a much larger clone one base away. The V call is TRBV5-5, the J call TRBJ1-6; no firm D call. CDR3 size: 13 residues. Germline V gene lookup returns CDR1 SGHKS and CDR2 YYEKEE (reference sequence). This CDR3 is CASSFNYNSPLNF. CDR3 DNA sequence: TGTGCCAGCAGCTTCAACTATAATTCACCCCTCAACTTT.

This clonotype appeared many times. The chain is built from TRBV3-1 and TRBJ2-3, with 7 bases matching TRBD1. This CDR3 is 15 amino acids long. Germline V gives CDR1 LGHDT, CDR2 YNNKEL (reference sequence). The junction had 7 bases not matched to a gene; V was cut back by 7 bases and J by 0 bases. The CDR3 DNA sequence: TGTGCCAGCAATCACAGGGGCCTAAGCACAGATACGCAGTATTTT. The encoded protein is CASNHRGLSTDTQYF.

This clonotype appeared many times. V and J are TRBV4-2 and TRBJ1-1, with D unresolved. CDR1 and CDR2 (germline): LGHNA, YNFKEQ. The length of the CDR3 is 14 residues. V lost 3 bases and J 2 bases, leaving 10 bases between the germline ends. CDR3 region: CASSHRSSNTEAFF. CDR3 nucleotide sequence: TGTGCCAGCAGCCATAGGTCCAGTAACACTGAAGCTTTCTTT.

By sample share, this clonotype is large. V and J are TRBV21-1 and TRBJ2-6. TRBV21-1 is annotated as a pseudogene. CDR3 length: 18 residues. CDR3 sequence reads: CASITGSFALTGANVLTF. CDR3 DNA: TGTGCCAGCATCACAGGGTCCTTTGCCCTTACTGGGGCCAACGTCCTGACTTTC.

There are many counts of this clonotype. This rearrangement joins TRBV12-3 or TRBV12-4 to TRBJ1-3; D gene unclear. The CDR3 runs to 15 residues. V was pared by 3 bases and J by 1 base, with 10 bases between. CDR3 bases: TGTGCCAGCAGTTTTGTCATGGGATCTGGAAACACCATATATTTT. Translated: CASSFVMGSGNTIYF.

At least ten counts were recorded for this clonotype. The rearrangement joins TRBV5-1 to TRBJ2-7; a weak D match, TRBD2 (5 bases). V dropped 0 bases and J dropped 2 bases, with 9 bases sitting between them. The CDR3 spans 14 residues. Germline-derived CDR1 and CDR2 are SGHRS and YFSETQ. CDR3 nucleotide sequence: TGCGCCAGCAGCTTGGGAGGGCCCCCCTACGAGCAGTACTTC. Its translation is CASSLGGPPYEQYF.

This clonotype was seen a few times. The chain combines TRBV5-5 with TRBJ2-5; D is ambiguous. Trimming cost V 4 bases and J 5 bases, with 12 bases left between them. The CDR3 extends over 13 amino acids. Per germline, CDR1 SGHKS and CDR2 YYEKEE (reference sequence). This CDR3 reads CASSPPSLETQYF. The CDR3 coding sequence is TGTGCCAGCAGCCCTCCTAGTTTGGAGACCCAGTACTTC. Variable domain in full (rest from reference TRBV5-5 and TRBJ2-5): DAGVTQSPTHLIKTRGQQVTLRCSPISGHKSVSWYQQVLGQGPQFIFQYYEKEERGRGNFPDRFSARQFPNYSSELNVNALLLGDSALYLCASSPPSLETQYFGPGTRLLVL.

This clonotype appeared many times. This chain connects TRBV4-3 to TRBJ1-2; D is undetermined. The CDR3 is 18 residues long. Per the germline V gene, CDR1 is LGHNA and CDR2 is YSLEER. Trimming took 0 bases from V and 8 from J, leaving 25 bases between them. This CDR3 reads CASSQDPASSDGLGGYTF. In DNA, the CDR3 is TGCGCCAGCAGCCAAGACCCAGCCTCTAGTGACGGTCTAGGGGGCTACACCTTC.

This clonotype came up many times. The rearrangement uses TRBV5-1 and TRBJ2-7; 7 bases line up with TRBD2. The CDR3 is 16 amino acids. Unmatched junction bases numbered 12, after V lost 4 bases and J lost 2 bases. The germline gives CDR1 SGHRS, CDR2 YFSETQ. CDR3 sequence (DNA): TGCGCCAGCAGCCTTACAACAAGCGGGAAAGCCTACGAGCAGTACTTC. Protein sequence: CASSLTTSGKAYEQYF.

Concerning this clonotype itself: Just one base apart from a much larger clone, this may be a read error. The conserved closing phenylalanine or tryptophan is absent in this CDR3, likely reflecting a read error. The chain links TRBV4-1 to TRBJ1-5; TRBD1 matches 9 bases. The germline V gene has CDR1 MGHRA and CDR2 YSYEKL. V was pared by 3 bases and J by 7 bases, with 4 bases of the junction left unmatched. The length of the CDR3 is 14 residues. The CDR3 DNA reads as TGCGCCAGCAGCCAGGGACAGGGAAAACAGCCCCAGCATTGT. It codes for CASSQGQGKQPQHC.

By share, this clonotype ranks as medium-sized (0.01 to 0.1%). The rearrangement uses TRBV5-1 and TRBJ2-3; TRBD1 is a possible D gene (6 bases). The CDR3 loop spans 14 amino acids. Per germline, CDR1 SGHRS and CDR2 YFSETQ. Trimming removed 0 bases from V and 4 bases from J, with 9 bases in between. The DNA for the CDR3 is TGCGCCAGCAGCTTGGAAAGGGGGTCAGATACGCAGTATTTT. Amino acids: CASSLERGSDTQYF.

This clonotype was counted many times. This chain uses TRBV20-1 with TRBJ2-3, with 7 bases lining up with TRBD1. J lost 0 bases, V lost 5 bases, and 8 bases had no gene match. CDR1 and CDR2 from the germline V gene are DFQATT and SNEGSKA (reference sequence). CDR3 length: 15 residues. Here the CDR3 reads CSARDSSTSTDTQYF. CDR3 bases: TGCAGTGCTCGGGACAGCAGTACTAGCACAGATACGCAGTATTTT.

As concerns this clonotype: A much larger clone differs from this one at a single base, so this may be a read error. This rearrangement joins TRBV20-1 to TRBJ2-1; D possibly uses TRBD1 or TRBD2 (5 bases each). The germline V gene encodes CDR1 DFQATT and CDR2 SNEGSKA (reference sequence). The CDR3 is 12 residues long. CDR3 amino acids: CSDRVRGDEQFF. The CDR3 coding sequence is TGCAGTGATAGAGTTAGGGGAGACGAGCAGTTCTTC.

This clonotype was observed at least ten times. This chain connects TRBV27 to TRBJ1-2, with TRBD1 matching over 10 bases. V shed 5 bases and J 5 bases; nucleotides not matched to a gene: 11. From germline, CDR1 is MNHEY and CDR2 SMNVEV (reference sequence). This CDR3 region has 16 residues. The CDR3 DNA reads TGTGCCAGCAGTCTGTCCCGGGACAGGGGTCTATATGGCTACACCTTC. Residues: CASSLSRDRGLYGYTF.

This clonotype was counted many times. This sequence joins TRBV20-1 and TRBJ2-1; D gene uncertain. CDR3 length: 14 residues. CDR1 and CDR2 from the germline V gene are DFQATT and SNEGSKA (reference sequence). The V gene lost 2 bases and the J gene lost 5 bases, with 13 bases spanning the gap. As DNA, the CDR3 is TGCAGTGCTAGACATTTGGGTCCGCACAATGAGCAGTTCTTC. Protein: CSARHLGPHNEQFF.

This chain uses TRBV12-2 with TRBJ2-4; TRBD2, the table's D call, lacks a check against the DNA. TRBV12-2 is a documented pseudogene. The CDR3 consists of 18 residues. CDR3 bases: TGTGCAAGTGGTAGGAGGACTAGCGTATACCTAGCCAAAAACATTCAGTACTTC. This gives the protein CASGRRTSVYLAKNIQYF.

This clonotype has at least ten counts. The chain carries TRBV3-1 and TRBJ2-6, with D perhaps assigned TRBD1 or TRBD2 (7 bases each). This CDR3 has 18 residues. V was trimmed by 4 bases and J by 3 bases, leaving 19 bases between them. Germline CDR1 is LGHDT and CDR2 is YNNKEL (reference sequence). This CDR3 is CASSPRDSGAGGANVLTF. CDR3 nucleotides: TGTGCCAGCAGCCCGCGGGACAGCGGGGCCGGTGGGGCCAACGTCCTGACTTTC.

There are many counts of this clonotype. The V and J genes are TRBV5-4 and TRBJ1-2; 11 nucleotides agree with TRBD1. Per germline, CDR1 SGHNT and CDR2 YYREEE (reference sequence). The CDR3 is 16 residues long. V dropped 3 bases and J dropped 7; count of bases not matched to a gene: 11. For the CDR3, the DNA is TGTGCCAGCAGCTGGGGAAGCGGACAGGGGGCATTTGGCTACACCTTC. The encoded protein is CASSWGSGQGAFGYTF.

This clonotype was observed many times. The V gene is TRBV7-8, the J gene TRBJ2-5, with D possibly being TRBD2 (5 bases). Germline V CDR1 and CDR2: SGHVS, FQNEAQ. The CDR3 length is 15 residues. Trimming cost V 5 bases and J 5 bases, with 18 bases left between them. CDR3 protein: CASSLLHGDWETQYF. The CDR3 region has the DNA TGTGCCAGCAGCCTACTCCACGGGGATTGGGAGACCCAGTACTTC.

This clonotype was counted ten times or more. V gene TRBV12-3 or TRBV12-4 combines with J gene TRBJ2-7, with D tentatively TRBD2 (6 bases). V was pared by 5 bases and J by 2 bases, with 16 bases between. CDR3 length: 15 residues. CDR3 sequence reads: CASSNRDSDTYEQYF. CDR3 nucleotide sequence: TGTGCCAGCAGTAACCGGGACTCCGACACCTACGAGCAGTACTTC.

The table lists this clonotype with many counts. The chain couples TRBV15 to TRBJ2-7, with 13 bases matching TRBD2. The germline CDR1 and CDR2 sequences are LNHNV and YYDKDF (reference sequence). Unmatched junction bases numbered 3, after V lost 2 bases and J lost 2 bases. There are 16 residues in the CDR3. CDR3 in amino acids: CATSRSGTSGTYEQYF. The CDR3 DNA is TGTGCCACCAGCAGATCCGGGACTAGCGGGACCTACGAGCAGTACTTC.

This clonotype was counted at least ten times. The CDR3 spells CSASTPGSGNTDTQYF. The CDR3 bases are TGCAGTGCTAGCACCCCAGGTAGCGGAAACACAGATACGCAGTATTTT. The V and J genes are TRBV20-1 and TRBJ2-3; D possibly corresponds to TRBD2 (6 bases). V lost 3 bases and J lost 2, with 18 bases in between. In germline, CDR1 is DFQATT, CDR2 SNEGSKA (reference sequence). The CDR3 contains 16 residues.